Described below is a single T cell receptor beta chain sequence and its context. The antigen is not known. TCRdb reanalysed the RACE reads using MiXCR and keeps one entry per CDR3 protein. The table has about 400,000 distinct CDR3 sequences, just under 6.5% seen once. These data belong to a study of human T cells and chemical hapten exposure. Across the whole study: Subjects had 2% DPC placed on approximately 2 cm by approximately 2 cm of upper inner arm skin for sensitization. Each patch test put 0.01% DPC on the upper back, and results were read at 6 days.

CDR3 length: 13 amino acids. CDR1 is MNHNY and CDR2 is SVGAGI in the germline V gene (reference sequence). V shed 11 bases and J 6 bases; nucleotides not matched to a gene: 6. The time point here: patch test 2, 6 weeks after DPC sensitization. Specified treatment: therapeutic diphenylcyclopropenone sensitization with weekly scalp DPC. Donors were 18 to 70-year-old alopecia patients suitable for DPC. Study observations and caveats: Sensitization with DPC brought no change to TCRs above 1 in 1000 in frequency.

The sequence came from a woman aged 18-30 years with alopecia areata. Some clones in this sample may be carry-over from other donors' samples. The chain links TRBV6-6 to TRBJ2-3, with 12 bases aligning to TRBD2. Sequenced material: whole blood, taken in connection with sensitization to the hapten diphenylcyclopropenone (DPC). CDR3 loop: CAHLAGGADTQYF. In nucleotides, the CDR3 is TGTGCCCACCTAGCGGGGGGGGCGGATACGCAGTATTTT.